This record covers a single T cell receptor beta chain. The record originates from a study of blood T cell repertoires in COVID-19. Germline V gene sequence: CDR1 SGDLS, CDR2 YYNGEE. After removal of 2 bases from V and 5 bases from J, the junction contained 7 bases not matched to a gene. This CDR3 has 15 residues. Profiling relied on immunoSEQ multiplex PCR, and the TCRdb table lists in-frame clones only, not all of them. The sample lists 150,000 to 200,000 clones; about 90% were seen once. The source of this sequence is a man aged 25-45 years with COVID-19, enrolled during active disease. The chain uses TRBV9 and TRBJ2-5, with 9 bases lining up with TRBD1. Material: peripheral blood. The CDR3 DNA reads as TGTGCCAGCAGCGTCGGGACAGGGATAACGGAGACCCAGTACTTC. Translation: CASSVGTGITETQYF.